This T cell receptor beta chain stems from a study of Ad26.COV2.S vaccination and SARS-CoV-2 variants. Study-level results: There was a possibility that the TCR breadth and depth analyses underestimated total T cell responses.

The treatment denotes: around 19 received Ad26.COV2.S at low or high dose, single or two shots; 5 received placebo; per-sample allocation not given. Samples came from day 63 after the first vaccine or placebo injection. In the case of this clone: The antigen is undetermined.

CDR1 and CDR2 from the germline V gene are SGHNT and YYREEE (reference sequence). Trimming took off 4 bases at V and 2 bases at J, with 18 bases between the two ends. This CDR3 is built from 16 residues. TCRdb's copy holds only in-frame clones and misses some; the assay was immunoSEQ multiplex PCR. The sample comprises about 240,000 clones, approximately 87% of which are singletons, and about 11% rests with the top ten. This chain uses TRBV5-4 with TRBJ2-5; tentatively, D is TRBD1 or TRBD2 (5 bases each). The source of this sequence is a person aged 18-65 years who received the Ad26.COV2.S COVID-19 vaccine or a placebo. The sample consisted of peripheral blood, taken in a trial of Ad26.COV2.S vaccine versus placebo. In DNA, the CDR3 is TGTGCCAGCAGCCTCCCAGGGAGAGAGGGACAAGAGACCCAGTACTTC. This gives the protein CASSLPGREGQETQYF. Variable domain in full (rest from reference TRBV5-4 and TRBJ2-5): ETGVTQSPTHLIKTRGQQVTLRCSSQSGHNTVSWYQQALGQGPQFIFQYYREEENGRGNFPPRFSGLQFPNYSSELNVNALELDDSALYLCASSLPGREGQETQYFGPGTRLLVL.